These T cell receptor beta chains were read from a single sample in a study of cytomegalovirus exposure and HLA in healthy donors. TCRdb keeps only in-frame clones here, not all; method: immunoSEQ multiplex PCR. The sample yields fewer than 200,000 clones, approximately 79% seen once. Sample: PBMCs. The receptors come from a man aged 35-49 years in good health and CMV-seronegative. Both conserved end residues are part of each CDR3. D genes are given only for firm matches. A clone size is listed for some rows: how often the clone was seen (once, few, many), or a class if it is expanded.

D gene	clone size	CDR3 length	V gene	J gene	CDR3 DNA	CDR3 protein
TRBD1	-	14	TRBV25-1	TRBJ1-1	TGTGCCAGCGAAAATTCCGGGACAGGGGGGGAAGCTTTCTTT	CASENSGTGGEAFF
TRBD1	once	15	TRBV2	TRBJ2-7	TGTGCCAGCAGAGAGATTGACAGGGACCCCTACGAGCAGTACTTC	CASREIDRDPYEQYF
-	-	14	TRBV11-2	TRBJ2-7	TGTGCCAGCAGCTTCTTCATATCCGGCTACGAGCAGTACTTC	CASSFFISGYEQYF
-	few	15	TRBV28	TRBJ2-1	TGTGCCAGCAGTCCGGGTCTCCCCCCCTACAATGAGCAGTTCTTC	CASSPGLPPYNEQFF
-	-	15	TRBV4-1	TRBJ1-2	TGCGCCAGCAGCCAAGACGAACTACAACCCTATGGCTACACCTTC	CASSQDELQPYGYTF
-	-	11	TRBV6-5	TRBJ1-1	TGTGCCAGCCAGAGGGCCCTCCAAGCTTTCTTT	CASQRALQAFF
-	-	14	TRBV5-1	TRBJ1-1	TGCGCCAGCAGCTTGGGGACAGCGAACACTGAAGCTTTCTTT	CASSLGTANTEAFF
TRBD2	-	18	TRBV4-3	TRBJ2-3	TGCGCCAGCAGCCAAGTTCTAGCGGGATTGGTAGGCGCAGATACGCAGTATTTT	CASSQVLAGLVGADTQYF
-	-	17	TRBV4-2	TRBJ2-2	TGTGCCAGCACCTTAACCCAAGCGGTCACGAACACCGGGGAGCTGTTTTTT	CASTLTQAVTNTGELFF
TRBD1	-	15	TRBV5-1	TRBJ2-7	TGCGCCAGCAGCATACAGGGACAGGGGAGGAACGAGCAGTACTTC	CASSIQGQGRNEQYF
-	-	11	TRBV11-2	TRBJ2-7	TGTGCCAGCAGGTTCAGGGGCGTGCAGTACTTC	CASRFRGVQYF
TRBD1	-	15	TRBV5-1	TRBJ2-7	TGCGCCAGCAGCCTGGGGGGACAGGGGATTAGCGAGCAGTACTTC	CASSLGGQGISEQYF
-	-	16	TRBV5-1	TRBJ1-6	TGCGCCAGCAGCGCCCGAGTAGGGGTGGGGAATTCACCCCTCCACTTT	CASSARVGVGNSPLHF
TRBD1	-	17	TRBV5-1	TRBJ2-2	TGCGCCAGCAGCTTGGGGACCTCCGGGACAGGGGGCGAGGAGCTGTTTTTT	CASSLGTSGTGGEELFF
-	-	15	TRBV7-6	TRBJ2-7	TGTGCCAGCAGCCCGAATCGAATCCTATACGTGGAGCAGTACTTC	CASSPNRILYVEQYF
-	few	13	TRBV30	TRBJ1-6	TGTGCCTTACAGGGCCCCTATAATTCACCCCTCCACTTT	CALQGPYNSPLHF
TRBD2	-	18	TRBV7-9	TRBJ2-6	TGTGCCAGCAGCTCGGGACTAGCGGGGGATACTGGGGCCAACGTCCTGACTTTC	CASSSGLAGDTGANVLTF
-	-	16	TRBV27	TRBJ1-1	TGTGCCAGCAGTCCTCAGCGGGGCTTTATGAACACTGAAGCTTTCTTT	CASSPQRGFMNTEAFF
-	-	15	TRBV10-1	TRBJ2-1	TGCGCCAGCAGTGATGAGGGACTTCCAACAACGAGGCAGTTCTTC	CASSDEGLPTTRQFF
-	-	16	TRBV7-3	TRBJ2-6	TGTGCCAGCAGCCGCGGACTCTCCTCTGGGGCCAACGTCCTGACTTTC	CASSRGLSSGANVLTF
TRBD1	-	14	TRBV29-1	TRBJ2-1	TGCAGCGTCCCAAGGGGGACAGGGGACAATGAGCAGTTCTTC	CSVPRGTGDNEQFF
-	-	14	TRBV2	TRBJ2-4	TGTGCCAGCAGTGAAATATGGAACGGGAACATTCAGTACTTC	CASSEIWNGNIQYF
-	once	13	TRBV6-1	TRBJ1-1	TGTGCCAGCAGTGTTTCGGGGTGGACTGAAGCTTTCTTT	CASSVSGWTEAFF
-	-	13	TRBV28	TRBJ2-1	TGTGCCAGCGCGAGGGACACATACAATGAGCAGTTCTTC	CASARDTYNEQFF
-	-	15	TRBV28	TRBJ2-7	TGTGCCAGCAGTTTAGGTGGCGGGGCCGGCTACGAGCAGTACTTC	CASSLGGGAGYEQYF